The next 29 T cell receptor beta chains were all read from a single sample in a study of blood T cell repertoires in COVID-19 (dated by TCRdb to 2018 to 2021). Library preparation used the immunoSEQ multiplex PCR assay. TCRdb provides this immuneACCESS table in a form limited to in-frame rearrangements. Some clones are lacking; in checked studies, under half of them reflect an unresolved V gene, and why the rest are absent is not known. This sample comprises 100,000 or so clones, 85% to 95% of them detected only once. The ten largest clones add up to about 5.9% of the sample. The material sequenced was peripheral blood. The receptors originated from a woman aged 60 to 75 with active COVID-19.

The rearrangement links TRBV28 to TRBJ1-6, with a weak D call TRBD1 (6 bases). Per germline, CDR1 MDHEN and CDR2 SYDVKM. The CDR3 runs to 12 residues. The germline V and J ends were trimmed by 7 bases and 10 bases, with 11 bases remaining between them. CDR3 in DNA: TGTGCCAGCAAGGGGGGGGAATCACCCCTCCACTTT. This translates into CASKGGESPLHF.

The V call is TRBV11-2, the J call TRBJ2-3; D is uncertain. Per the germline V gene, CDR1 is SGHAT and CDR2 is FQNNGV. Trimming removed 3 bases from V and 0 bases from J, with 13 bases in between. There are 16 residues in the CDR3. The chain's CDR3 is CASSFTQSLSTDTQYF. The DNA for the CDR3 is TGTGCCAGCAGCTTCACACAGAGCCTTAGCACAGATACGCAGTATTTT.

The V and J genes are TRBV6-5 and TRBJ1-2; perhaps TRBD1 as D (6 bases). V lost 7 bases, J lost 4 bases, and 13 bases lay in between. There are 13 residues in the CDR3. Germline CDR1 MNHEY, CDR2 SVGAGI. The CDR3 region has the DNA TGTGCCAGCACCCAACGCAGGGGCTATGGCTACACCTTC. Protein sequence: CASTQRRGYGYTF.

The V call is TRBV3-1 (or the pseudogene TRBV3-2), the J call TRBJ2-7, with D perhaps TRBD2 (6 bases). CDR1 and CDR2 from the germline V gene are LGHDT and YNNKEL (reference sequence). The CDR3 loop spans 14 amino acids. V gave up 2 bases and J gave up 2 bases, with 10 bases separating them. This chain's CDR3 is CASSQPGATYEQYF. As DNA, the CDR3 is TGTGCCAGCAGCCAACCGGGAGCGACCTACGAGCAGTACTTC.

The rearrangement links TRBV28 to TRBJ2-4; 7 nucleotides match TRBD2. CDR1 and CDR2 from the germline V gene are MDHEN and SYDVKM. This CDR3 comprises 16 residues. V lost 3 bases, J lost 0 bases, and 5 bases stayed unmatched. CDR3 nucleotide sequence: TGTGCCAGCAGTTTGGGGGGAGGGCTAGCCAAAAACATTCAGTACTTC. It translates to CASSLGGGLAKNIQYF.

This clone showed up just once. As DNA, the CDR3 is TGTGCCTGGACGTCGTGGGAGAGTCACAATGAGCAGTTCTTC. Protein: CAWTSWESHNEQFF. This rearrangement joins TRBV30 to TRBJ2-1, with D possibly matching TRBD2 (5 bases). V lost 4 bases, J lost 5 bases, and 15 bases lay in between. The CDR3 contains 14 residues. Germline V gene lookup returns CDR1 GTSNPN and CDR2 SVGIG (reference sequence).

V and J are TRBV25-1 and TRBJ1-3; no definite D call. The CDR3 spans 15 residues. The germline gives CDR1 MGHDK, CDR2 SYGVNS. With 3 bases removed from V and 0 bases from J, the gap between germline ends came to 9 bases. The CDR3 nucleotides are TGTGCCAGCAGTGATGGTAGCTTCTCTGGAAACACCATATATTTT. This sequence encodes CASSDGSFSGNTIYF. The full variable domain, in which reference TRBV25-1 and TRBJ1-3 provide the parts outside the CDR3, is EADIYQTPRYLVIGTGKKITLECSQTMGHDKMYWYQQDPGMELHLIHYSYGVNSTEKGDLSSESTVSRIRTEHFPLTLESARPSHTSQYLCASSDGSFSGNTIYFGEGSWLTVV.

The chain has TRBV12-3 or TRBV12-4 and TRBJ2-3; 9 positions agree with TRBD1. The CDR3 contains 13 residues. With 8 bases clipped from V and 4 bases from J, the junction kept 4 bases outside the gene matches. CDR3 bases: TGTGCCAGCGGGGACAGGGCGGCAGATACGCAGTATTTT. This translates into CASGDRAADTQYF.

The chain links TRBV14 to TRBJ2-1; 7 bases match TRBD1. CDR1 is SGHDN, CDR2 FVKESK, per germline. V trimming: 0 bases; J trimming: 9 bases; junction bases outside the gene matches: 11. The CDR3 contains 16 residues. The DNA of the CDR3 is TGTGCCAGCAGCCAAGAGGAAAGAGGGGCAGGGGGTGAGCAGTTCTTC. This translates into CASSQEERGAGGEQFF.

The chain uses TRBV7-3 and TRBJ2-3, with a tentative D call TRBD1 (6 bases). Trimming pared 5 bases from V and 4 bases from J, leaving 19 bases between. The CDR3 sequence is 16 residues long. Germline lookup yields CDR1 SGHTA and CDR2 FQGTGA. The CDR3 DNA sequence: TGTGCCAGCAGCCAAAATGGGGGCCTCCAGGCAGATACGCAGTATTTT. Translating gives CASSQNGGLQADTQYF.

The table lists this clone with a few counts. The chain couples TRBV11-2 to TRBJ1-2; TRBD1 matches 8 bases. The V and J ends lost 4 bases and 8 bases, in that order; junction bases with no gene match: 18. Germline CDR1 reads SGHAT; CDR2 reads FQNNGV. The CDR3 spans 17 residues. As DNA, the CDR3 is TGTGCCAGCAGCTCCCTCTTTAGAACCGGGACAGGTGGCGGCTACACCTTC. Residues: CASSSLFRTGTGGGYTF.

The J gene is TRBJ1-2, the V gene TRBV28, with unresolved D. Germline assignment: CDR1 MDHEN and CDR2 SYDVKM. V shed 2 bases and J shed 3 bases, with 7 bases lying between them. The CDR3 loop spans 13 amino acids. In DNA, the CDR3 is TGTGCCAGCAGTTTAGCTAGCTACTATGGCTACACCTTC. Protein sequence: CASSLASYYGYTF.

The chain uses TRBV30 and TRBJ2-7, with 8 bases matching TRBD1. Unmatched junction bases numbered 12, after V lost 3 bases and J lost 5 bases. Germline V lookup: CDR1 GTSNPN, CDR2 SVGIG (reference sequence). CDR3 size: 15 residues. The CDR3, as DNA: TGTGCCTGGAGCAGAGGACAGGGTCTTCGGGACGAGCAGTACTTC. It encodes CAWSRGQGLRDEQYF.

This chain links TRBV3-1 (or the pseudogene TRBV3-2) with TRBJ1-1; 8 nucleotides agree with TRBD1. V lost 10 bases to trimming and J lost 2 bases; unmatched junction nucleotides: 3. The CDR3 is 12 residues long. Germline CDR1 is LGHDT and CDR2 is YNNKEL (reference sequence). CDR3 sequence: CATTGGNTEAFF. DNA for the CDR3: TGTGCCACCACAGGGGGTAACACTGAAGCTTTCTTT.

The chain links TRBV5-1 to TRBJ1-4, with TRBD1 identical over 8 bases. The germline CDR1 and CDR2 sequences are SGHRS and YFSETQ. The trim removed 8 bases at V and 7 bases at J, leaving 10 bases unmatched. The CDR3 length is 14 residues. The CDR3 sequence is CASSAGQGSEKLFF. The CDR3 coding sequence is TGCGCCAGTAGCGCCGGACAGGGTAGTGAAAAACTGTTTTTT.

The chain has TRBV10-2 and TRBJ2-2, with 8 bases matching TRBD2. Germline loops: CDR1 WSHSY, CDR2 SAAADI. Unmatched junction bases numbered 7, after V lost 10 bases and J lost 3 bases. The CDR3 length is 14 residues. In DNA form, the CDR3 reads TGCGCCACCCTCTCGGGAGGGCACACCGGGGAGCTGTTTTTT. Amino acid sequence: CATLSGGHTGELFF.

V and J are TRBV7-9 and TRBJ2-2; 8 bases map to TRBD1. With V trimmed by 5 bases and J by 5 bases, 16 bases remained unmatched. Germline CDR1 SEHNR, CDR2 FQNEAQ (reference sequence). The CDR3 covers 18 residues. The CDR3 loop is CASSLRTGRRIYTGELFF. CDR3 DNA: TGTGCCAGCAGCCTCCGGACAGGGAGGAGGATTTATACCGGGGAGCTGTTTTTT.

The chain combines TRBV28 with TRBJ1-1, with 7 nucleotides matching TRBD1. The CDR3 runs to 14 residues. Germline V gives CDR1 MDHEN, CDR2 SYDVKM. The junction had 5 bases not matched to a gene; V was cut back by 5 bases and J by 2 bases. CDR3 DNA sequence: TGTGCCAGCAGTACAGGGACAGTTAACACTGAAGCTTTCTTT. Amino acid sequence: CASSTGTVNTEAFF.

Written as DNA, the CDR3 is TGTGCCAGCAGACCCCGCAGAGGATCTGAAAAACTGTTTTTT. It is translated as CASRPRRGSEKLFF. V and J are TRBV28 and TRBJ1-4; the D is unclear. Per germline, CDR1 MDHEN and CDR2 SYDVKM. Between the trimmed V and J ends, which lost 6 bases and 7 bases, there was a span of 15 bases. The CDR3 runs 14 residues.

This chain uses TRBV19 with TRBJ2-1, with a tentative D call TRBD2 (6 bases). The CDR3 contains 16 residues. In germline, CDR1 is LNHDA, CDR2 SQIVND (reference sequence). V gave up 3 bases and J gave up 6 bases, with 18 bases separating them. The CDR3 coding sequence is TGTGCCAGTAGTATCGGGGCGGCGGGACTCTCCAATGAGCAGTTCTTC. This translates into CASSIGAAGLSNEQFF.

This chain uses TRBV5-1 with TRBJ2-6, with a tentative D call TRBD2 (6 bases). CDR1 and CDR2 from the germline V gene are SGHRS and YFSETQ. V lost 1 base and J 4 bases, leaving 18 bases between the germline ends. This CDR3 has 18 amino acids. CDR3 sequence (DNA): TGCGCCAGCAGCTTGCCGTGGACGGGACTCGCGGGGGCCAACGTCCTGACTTTC. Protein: CASSLPWTGLAGANVLTF.

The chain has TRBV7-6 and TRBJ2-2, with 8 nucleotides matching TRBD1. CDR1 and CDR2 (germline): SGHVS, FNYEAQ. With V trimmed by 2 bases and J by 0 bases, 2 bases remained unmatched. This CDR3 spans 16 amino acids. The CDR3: CASSLRTGPNTGELFF. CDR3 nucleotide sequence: TGTGCCAGCAGCTTAAGGACAGGGCCGAACACCGGGGAGCTGTTTTTT.

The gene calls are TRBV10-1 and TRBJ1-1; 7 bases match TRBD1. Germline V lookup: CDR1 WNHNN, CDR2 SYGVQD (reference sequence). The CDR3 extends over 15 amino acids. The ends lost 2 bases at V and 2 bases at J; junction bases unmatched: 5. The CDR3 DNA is TGCGCCAGCAGTGAGACCCGGACAGGTAACACTGAAGCTTTCTTT. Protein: CASSETRTGNTEAFF.

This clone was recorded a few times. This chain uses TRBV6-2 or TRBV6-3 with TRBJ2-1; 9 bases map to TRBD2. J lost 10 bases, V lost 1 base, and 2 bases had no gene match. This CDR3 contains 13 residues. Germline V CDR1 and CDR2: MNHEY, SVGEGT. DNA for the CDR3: TGTGCCAGCAGTTACTGGAGCGGGGGGGAGCAGTTCTTC. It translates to CASSYWSGGEQFF.

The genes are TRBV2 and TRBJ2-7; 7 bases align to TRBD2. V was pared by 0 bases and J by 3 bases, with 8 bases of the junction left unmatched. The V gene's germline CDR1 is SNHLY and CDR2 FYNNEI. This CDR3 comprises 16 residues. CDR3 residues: CASSEARGSGRYEQYF. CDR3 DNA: TGTGCCAGCAGTGAAGCTCGGGGTAGCGGGCGCTACGAGCAGTACTTC.

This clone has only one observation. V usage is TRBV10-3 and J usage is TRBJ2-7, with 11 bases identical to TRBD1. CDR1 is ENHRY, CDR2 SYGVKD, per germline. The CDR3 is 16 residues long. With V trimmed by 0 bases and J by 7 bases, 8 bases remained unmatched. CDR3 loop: CAISESAGQGAKEQYF. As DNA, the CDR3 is TGTGCCATCAGTGAGTCTGCCGGACAGGGGGCGAAAGAGCAGTACTTC.

In DNA form, the CDR3 reads TGTGCCAGCAGTCCACCGGACAGGCCCGGAAACACCATATATTTT. Protein sequence: CASSPPDRPGNTIYF. This rearrangement joins TRBV28 to TRBJ1-3, with 7 bases matching TRBD1. Germline V gene data show CDR1 as MDHEN and CDR2 as SYDVKM. V dropped 5 bases and J dropped 4; count of bases not matched to a gene: 8. The CDR3 totals 15 residues.

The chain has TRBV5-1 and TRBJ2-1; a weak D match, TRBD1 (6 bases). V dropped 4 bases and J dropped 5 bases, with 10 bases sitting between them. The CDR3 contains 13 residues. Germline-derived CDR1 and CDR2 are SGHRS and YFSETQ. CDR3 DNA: TGCGCCAGCAGCCCCGGGACAAACAATGAGCAGTTCTTC. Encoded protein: CASSPGTNNEQFF. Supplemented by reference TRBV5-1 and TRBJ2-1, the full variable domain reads KAGVTQTPRYLIKTRGQQVTLSCSPISGHRSVSWYQQTPGQGLQFLFEYFSETQRNKGNFPGRFSGRQFSNSRSEMNVSTLELGDSALYLCASSPGTNNEQFFGPGTRLTVL.

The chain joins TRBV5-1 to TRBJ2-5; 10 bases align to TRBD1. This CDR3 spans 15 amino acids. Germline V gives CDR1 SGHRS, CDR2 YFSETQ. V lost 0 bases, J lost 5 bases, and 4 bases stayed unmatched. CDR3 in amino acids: CASSLAGQGSETQYF. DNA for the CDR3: TGCGCCAGCAGCTTGGCGGGACAGGGGTCGGAGACCCAGTACTTC.